What follows are 24 T cell receptor beta chains derived from one specimen sequenced in a study of blood T cell repertoires in COVID-19. Measured with immunoSEQ multiplex PCR; TCRdb has only the in-frame clones, and not every one. This table has roughly 260,000 clones, 87% appearing once. The sequenced sample consisted of peripheral blood. These receptors came from a woman aged 45 to 65 who had recovered from COVID-19.

This clone showed up just a few times. The sample contains more than one DNA sequence encoding this CDR3. J is TRBJ2-1 and V is TRBV4-3; TRBD2 agrees at 10 bases. With 5 bases clipped from V and 4 bases from J, the junction kept 5 bases outside the gene matches. The CDR3 has 15 residues. In germline, CDR1 is LGHNA, CDR2 YSLEER. The CDR3 DNA sequence: TGCGCCAGCAGCTACGGACTAGCGGTATACAATGAGCAGTTCTTC. It translates to CASSYGLAVYNEQFF.

This chain joins TRBV7-2 and TRBJ1-2; the D gene is possibly TRBD1 (5 bases). There are 16 residues in the CDR3. CDR1 is SGHTA and CDR2 is FQGNSA in the germline V gene. V was shortened by 2 bases and J by 4 bases, with 17 bases between the two germline ends. The CDR3, as DNA: TGTGCCAGCAGCTTAAATAATTGGCAGGGAGGCTATGGCTACACCTTC. This codes for CASSLNNWQGGYGYTF. The whole variable domain, remainder taken from reference TRBV7-2 and TRBJ1-2, is GAGVSQSPSNKVTEKGKDVELRCDPISGHTALYWYRQSLGQGLEFLIYFQGNSAPDKSGLPSDRFSAERTGGSVSTLTIQRTQQEDSAVYLCASSLNNWQGGYGYTFGSGTRLTVV.

The chain links TRBV7-2 to TRBJ1-1; D is uncertain. From germline, CDR1 is SGHTA and CDR2 FQGNSA. The CDR3 totals 15 residues. The V end was cut by 3 bases, the J end by 4 bases, with 15 bases between. CDR3 residues: CASSFRLGEGTEAFF. CDR3 coding DNA: TGTGCCAGCAGCTTTCGTCTTGGAGAGGGCACTGAAGCTTTCTTT.

The V call is TRBV4-2, the J call TRBJ1-4; weak D call: TRBD1 (5 bases). Between the trimmed V and J ends, which lost 1 base and 7 bases, there was a span of 10 bases. Germline V CDR1 and CDR2: LGHNA, YNFKEQ. This CDR3 is 14 amino acids long. Here the CDR3 reads CASSQGTQTEKLFF. DNA for the CDR3: TGTGCCAGCAGCCAAGGGACACAGACTGAAAAACTGTTTTTT.

This chain uses TRBV9 with TRBJ1-3; TRBD1 agrees at 7 bases. The J segment lost 0 bases and the V segment lost 3 bases, leaving 3 bases of the junction unmatched. Germline V gives CDR1 SGDLS, CDR2 YYNGEE. The CDR3 sequence is 15 residues long. CDR3 in amino acids: CASSEDRSSGNTIYF. The CDR3, as DNA: TGTGCCAGCAGCGAGGACAGGAGCTCTGGAAACACCATATATTTT.

This chain links TRBV5-1 with TRBJ2-7; 9 bases match TRBD2. The CDR3 runs to 15 residues. Germline assignment: CDR1 SGHRS and CDR2 YFSETQ. Trimming removed 6 bases from V and 2 bases from J; junction bases left unmatched: 9. Here the CDR3 DNA reads TGCGCCAGCAAGAGAGCGGGGGGCGCGGCCTACGAGCAGTACTTC. It specifies CASKRAGGAAYEQYF.

About this clone itself: Within the sample, other DNA sequences also encode this same CDR3. V is TRBV30 and J is TRBJ1-2, with D possibly TRBD1 on 6 matching bases. Trimming shortened V by 0 bases and J by 7 bases, and 12 bases separated the two germline ends. This CDR3 comprises 13 residues. Germline V gives CDR1 GTSNPN, CDR2 SVGIG (reference sequence). CDR3 bases: TGTGCCTGGAGTGTACGGGGGGCGGGTGGCTACACCTTC. It encodes CAWSVRGAGGYTF.

The chain carries TRBV4-3 and TRBJ1-2; D uncertain. With 1 base removed from V and 4 bases from J, the gap between germline ends came to 13 bases. Germline CDR1 is LGHNA and CDR2 is YSLEER. CDR3 length: 15 amino acids. CDR3 DNA sequence: TGCGCCAGCAGCCAAGGGGCCTCGAGTGGCTATGGCTACACCTTC. It translates to CASSQGASSGYGYTF.

The rearrangement uses TRBV2 and TRBJ2-3; TRBD1 aligns across 10 bases. Trimming cost V 3 bases and J 1 base; bases outside gene matches: 4. Germline assignment: CDR1 SNHLY and CDR2 FYNNEI. This CDR3 contains 16 residues. The CDR3 region has the DNA TGTGCCAGCAGTGAGGACAGGGGGTGGGGCACAGATACGCAGTATTTT. Translating gives CASSEDRGWGTDTQYF. Looking up the rest from reference TRBV2 and TRBJ2-3 gives the full variable domain: EPEVTQTPSHQVTQMGQEVILRCVPISNHLYFYWYRQILGQKVEFLVSFYNNEISEKSEIFDDQFSVERPDGSNFTLKIRSTKLEDSAMYFCASSEDRGWGTDTQYFGPGTRLTVL.

The rearrangement joins TRBV6-7 to TRBJ1-4; D call uncertain. TRBV6-7 is an ORF; its function is uncertain. Trimming left V 9 bases short and J 7 bases short, with 6 bases between. This CDR3 spans 10 amino acids. The CDR3 region has the DNA TGTGCCAGTTCCCTTGAAAAACTGTTTTTT. Encoded protein: CASSLEKLFF.

This clone was recorded only once. The chain couples TRBV14 to TRBJ1-2; TRBD1 is a possible D gene (6 bases). In germline, CDR1 is SGHDN, CDR2 FVKESK. V shed 0 bases and J shed 0 bases, with 20 bases lying between them. The CDR3 spans 19 residues. The DNA of the CDR3 is TGTGCCAGCAGCCAAGATGCGGGGGCCTTGTCCCTCACTAACTATGGCTACACCTTC. Residues: CASSQDAGALSLTNYGYTF.

This clone was seen more than once but under ten times. The gene calls are TRBV19 and TRBJ1-1; a weak D match, TRBD1 (6 bases). The V gene lost 8 bases and the J gene lost 0 bases, with 10 bases spanning the gap. Germline V gives CDR1 LNHDA, CDR2 SQIVND (reference sequence). The CDR3 is 13 amino acids. The CDR3 nucleotides read TGTGCCAGTGTCGGACAGATGAACACTGAAGCTTTCTTT. Its translation: CASVGQMNTEAFF.

This chain's CDR3 is CAWRNRGSRSGYTF. In DNA form, the CDR3 reads TGTGCCTGGAGGAATAGAGGGTCAAGGAGTGGCTACACCTTC. The genes are TRBV30 and TRBJ1-2; D is unclear. Germline V lookup: CDR1 GTSNPN, CDR2 SVGIG (reference sequence). This CDR3 spans 14 amino acids. Trimming took off 3 bases at V and 7 bases at J, with 18 bases between the two ends.

The chain has TRBV27 and TRBJ2-2; no firm D call. The germline CDR1 and CDR2 sequences are MNHEY and SMNVEV (reference sequence). V lost 4 bases, J lost 2 bases, and 20 bases lay in between. The CDR3 covers 18 residues. This CDR3 is CASSYSAGLAVNTGELFF. CDR3 sequence (DNA): TGTGCCAGCAGTTACTCGGCAGGATTGGCCGTTAACACCGGGGAGCTGTTTTTT.

Only one count was recorded for this clone. The gene calls are TRBV9 and TRBJ2-5; TRBD2 agrees at 10 bases. The CDR3 runs to 16 residues. J gave up 5 bases and V 3 bases, and 10 bases lay outside the gene matches. Germline V gives CDR1 SGDLS, CDR2 YYNGEE. CDR3 in DNA: TGTGCCAGCAGCGGGAGTAGCGGGAGGTGGGGGGAGACCCAGTACTTC. It is translated as CASSGSSGRWGETQYF.

This clone has more than one count but fewer than ten. The chain carries TRBV27 and TRBJ1-6; D is perhaps TRBD1 (6 bases). The CDR3 runs to 14 residues. The germline gives CDR1 MNHEY, CDR2 SMNVEV (reference sequence). Deletions cut 8 bases from V and 3 bases from J, with 11 bases between. CDR3 in amino acids: CASSGQLYNSPLHF. CDR3 DNA: TGTGCCAGCTCCGGACAGCTCTATAATTCACCCCTCCACTTT.

The CDR3 DNA is TGTGCCAGCAGTGGCCCCCGAGGGCCAGGGGGTTGGGAGACCCAGTACTTC. This sequence encodes CASSGPRGPGGWETQYF. The chain links TRBV6-1 to TRBJ2-5; 7 bases are shared with TRBD1. The V and J ends lost 4 bases and 5 bases, in that order; junction bases with no gene match: 16. Germline V CDR1 and CDR2: MNHNS, SASEGT. The CDR3 length is 17 residues.

This sequence joins TRBV29-1 and TRBJ2-7, with D perhaps matching TRBD1 (6 bases). Germline lookup yields CDR1 SQVTM and CDR2 ANQGSEA. This CDR3 region has 11 residues. V was cut by 6 bases and J by 2 bases, with 8 bases left in between. The CDR3 DNA reads as TGCAGCGTCAGACAGGCCTACGAGCAGTACTTC. Translating it yields CSVRQAYEQYF.

The genes are TRBV2 and TRBJ2-2, with TRBD1 matching over 7 bases. CDR3 length equals 15 residues. J lost 7 bases, V lost 5 bases, and 10 bases had no gene match. Germline CDR1 reads SNHLY; CDR2 reads FYNNEI. This CDR3 is CASSSDRAMSGELFF. The CDR3 DNA follows: TGTGCCAGCAGTAGTGACAGGGCGATGAGCGGGGAGCTGTTTTTT.

This clone appeared a few times. The chain employs TRBV30 and TRBJ2-1; weak D call: TRBD2 (6 bases). Trimming stripped 3 bases from V and 9 bases from J, with 12 bases between. CDR1 and CDR2 (germline): GTSNPN, SVGIG (reference sequence). This CDR3 region has 12 residues. In DNA, the CDR3 is TGTGCCTGGAGAGTACTAGCTCTTGAGCAGTTCTTC. Amino acid sequence: CAWRVLALEQFF.

Only a few counts were recorded for this clone. Here the CDR3 reads CASSQEASGDTEETQYF. For the CDR3, the DNA is TGTGCCAGCAGCCAAGAAGCATCCGGGGACACCGAAGAGACCCAGTACTTC. The V and J genes are TRBV4-2 and TRBJ2-5; the D gene is possibly TRBD1 (6 bases). The CDR3 runs 17 residues. V was trimmed by 0 bases and J by 3 bases, leaving 17 bases between them. In germline, CDR1 is LGHNA, CDR2 YNFKEQ.

This chain uses TRBV7-2 with TRBJ2-7, with D possibly being TRBD1 (6 bases). Trimming removed 4 bases at V and 3 bases at J, with 16 bases between. Germline loops: CDR1 SGHTA, CDR2 FQGNSA. The CDR3 spans 15 residues. The CDR3 loop is CASSSPTGLFYEQYF. Here the CDR3 DNA reads TGTGCCAGCAGCTCACCGACAGGCTTGTTCTACGAGCAGTACTTC. Together with reference TRBV7-2 and TRBJ2-7, the CDR3 gives the full variable domain: GAGVSQSPSNKVTEKGKDVELRCDPISGHTALYWYRQSLGQGLEFLIYFQGNSAPDKSGLPSDRFSAERTGGSVSTLTIQRTQQEDSAVYLCASSSPTGLFYEQYFGPGTRLTVT.

The V and J genes are TRBV7-9 and TRBJ1-4; 7 bases agree with TRBD1. The germline CDR1 and CDR2 sequences are SEHNR and FQNEAQ (reference sequence). Trimming at V came to 5 bases and at J to 5 bases, leaving 5 bases not matched to a gene. The CDR3 has 14 residues. Here the CDR3 DNA reads TGTGCCAGCAGCCAATCAGGGGGGAATGAAAAACTGTTTTTT. Translated: CASSQSGGNEKLFF.

The chain has TRBV5-1 and TRBJ1-1; D may be TRBD1 (6 bases). Germline lookup yields CDR1 SGHRS and CDR2 YFSETQ. The CDR3 length is 14 residues. With 1 base removed from V and 4 bases from J, the gap between germline ends came to 11 bases. CDR3 protein: CASSLRFRGTEAFF. The CDR3 DNA reads TGCGCCAGCAGCTTGCGGTTCAGGGGCACTGAAGCTTTCTTT.